The rows below give T cell receptor beta chains drawn from one sample of a study of T cells in Graves' hyperthyroidism and ophthalmopathy. TCRdb redid the calling of the multiplex PCR reads with MiXCR, one entry per CDR3 protein. The table has about 260,000 distinct CDR3 sequences, about 25% seen once. Sequenced: blood. The receptors derive from a man between 40 and 49 years old with Graves' hyperthyroidism that later progressed to Graves' ophthalmopathy. Both conserved end residues are part of each CDR3. A D gene is named only where the DNA matches it firmly. Size is stated for part of the rows, as once, few or many counts, or as a class when the clone is expanded.

abundance	v_gene	d_gene	j_gene	CDR3aa	CDR3nt
.	TRBV12-3/TRBV12-4	TRBD1	TRBJ1-5	CASSPNDRGQIQPQHF	TGTGCCAGCAGTCCGAACGACAGGGGGCAGATTCAGCCCCAGCATTTT
many	TRBV19	.	TRBJ1-1	CASSILRGTEAFF	TGTGCCAGTAGTATTTTGAGGGGCACTGAAGCTTTCTTT
.	TRBV6-1	.	TRBJ1-5	CASSEWGISQPQHF	TGTGCCAGCAGTGAATGGGGAATCAGTCAGCCCCAGCATTTT
many	TRBV11-1	TRBD1	TRBJ1-2	CASSSNGQGGAF	TGTGCCAGCAGCTCGAACGGACAGGGTGGCGCCTTC
many	TRBV27	TRBD1	TRBJ1-1	CASRRGLENTEAFF	TGTGCCAGCAGAAGGGGGCTAGAGAACACTGAAGCTTTCTTT
.	TRBV10-1	.	TRBJ2-3	CASSESGGTDTQYF	TGCGCCAGCAGTGAGTCGGGGGGCACAGATACGCAGTATTTT
many	TRBV29-1	.	TRBJ2-7	CSVEKASSYEQYF	TGCAGCGTTGAAAAGGCTAGCTCCTACGAGCAGTACTTC
.	TRBV5-1	TRBD1	TRBJ1-6	CASRQTQGAYSPLHF	TGCGCCAGCAGACAAACACAGGGGGCATATTCACCCCTCCACTTT
.	TRBV12-3/TRBV12-4	.	TRBJ2-5	CASSFGSIKETQYF	TGTGCCAGCAGTTTCGGCTCGATAAAAGAGACCCAGTACTTC
.	TRBV6-2/TRBV6-3	.	TRBJ1-2	CASSYSDRYYGYTF	TGTGCCAGCAGTTACTCTGATCGGTACTATGGCTACACCTTC
.	TRBV7-2	.	TRBJ1-2	CASSPAVTNYGYTF	TGTGCCAGCAGCCCCGCCGTTACCAACTATGGCTACACCTTC
.	TRBV5-6	TRBD2	TRBJ2-7	CASSLDTSGGLNEQYF	TGTGCCAGCAGCTTGGACACTAGCGGGGGGCTCAACGAGCAGTACTTC
.	TRBV6-1	TRBD2	TRBJ2-5	CASSGGLEGTQYF	TGTGCCAGCAGTGGGGGACTAGAGGGGACCCAGTACTTC
.	TRBV12-3/TRBV12-4	.	TRBJ1-3	CASSGDSGNTIYF	TGTGCCAGCAGTGGGGACTCTGGAAACACCATATATTTT